This TCR beta chain was recovered during a study of T-cell memory formation after mild COVID-19. The study's findings and limits: CD4+ bias marked clones expanding day 15 to 37, unlike balanced contracting clones.

This CDR3 is built from 13 residues. CDR1 is LGHDT and CDR2 is YNNKEL in the germline V gene (reference sequence). Trimming took 11 bases from V and 3 from J; bases not matched to a gene: 5. One entry per CDR3 protein results from TCRdb running MiXCR on the 5' RACE reads. The sample has around 110,000 distinct CDR3 sequences; about a sixth are singletons. A word on this clonotype: Antigen: not known.

The sequencing input was PBMCs or a T cell subset sorted from them (not recorded which). The chain recombines TRBV3-1 with TRBJ2-3; TRBD2 aligns across 10 bases. The receptor was derived from an adult woman who had mild COVID-19 (a few samples of this study predate the infection). Cell type and time point are not known. CDR3 sequence: CAAGTSDTDTQYF. Written as DNA, the CDR3 is TGTGCCGCCGGGACTAGCGATACAGATACGCAGTATTTT.